The 4 T cell receptor beta chains reported below all come from one sample, sequenced in a study of T cell repertoires in aging, cancer and after chemotherapy. The template was genomic DNA from peripheral blood, not RNA. TRB rearrangements spanning V, D and J were amplified using mixed TRB-A/B primers. TCRdb called the multiplex PCR reads again in MiXCR, with one record for every CDR3 protein. The sample has 900 to 1,300 distinct CDR3 sequences; 86% are singletons. Sequenced sample: blood. Every receptor here comes from a human donor with a solid tumor.

The chain carries TRBV7-9 and TRBJ2-3, with D hard to call. Trimming took 5 bases from V and 6 from J, leaving 12 bases between them. The CDR3 sequence is 13 residues long. Germline CDR1 and CDR2: SEHNR and FQNEAQ (reference sequence). CDR3 sequence reads: CASSPTGRDTQYF. CDR3 DNA sequence: TGTGCCAGCAGCCCTACTGGCAGGGATACGCAGTATTTT.

This clonotype occurred a few times. The chain uses TRBV30 and TRBJ1-2; D not certain. Germline assignment: CDR1 GTSNPN and CDR2 SVGIG (reference sequence). This CDR3 has 11 residues. This CDR3 is CALDVDYGYTF. The CDR3 nucleotides read TGTGCACTAGACGTAGACTATGGCTACACCTTC.

This chain uses TRBV11-3 with TRBJ1-3; TRBD1 agrees at 7 bases. The CDR3 is 15 residues long. J gave up 3 bases and V 4 bases, and 6 bases lay outside the gene matches. Germline V gene lookup returns CDR1 SGHNT and CDR2 YENEEA. The CDR3 coding sequence is TGTGCCAGCAGCTCGCTGACAGGGTTTGGAAACACCATATATTTT. It specifies CASSSLTGFGNTIYF.

There are a few counts of this clonotype. J is TRBJ1-1 and V is TRBV30; D uncertain. The CDR3 has 11 residues. The germline V gene encodes CDR1 GTSNPN and CDR2 SVGIG (reference sequence). V was shortened by 4 bases and J by 4 bases, with 7 bases between the two germline ends. The CDR3 is CAWTVSTEAFF. CDR3 DNA sequence: TGTGCCTGGACCGTCAGCACTGAAGCTTTCTTT.